This T cell receptor (beta chain) was sequenced in a study of persistence of HIV-infected CD4 T cells. Regarding this clone: What it recognizes is unknown.

Germline CDR1 is PRHDT and CDR2 is FYEKMQ (reference sequence). V was pared by 7 bases and J by 4 bases, with 16 bases between. This CDR3 is built from 14 residues. The libraries were made with immunoSEQ version 4 in survey mode. Measured with immunoSEQ multiplex PCR; TCRdb has only the in-frame clones, and not every one. The table has more than 25,000 clones, approximately 78% seen once. Stimulation used 7.5 to 10 ug/mL lysate from CMV-infected fibroblasts. CD40L-negative CD69-negative CD45RO-high memory CD4+ T cells were sorted as populations depleted of antigen-responding cells. CD8-depleted PBMCs were stimulated roughly 17 hours with anti-CD28/CD49d costimulation, CD40-blocking antibody and enfuvirtide.

The clonotype was recovered from an adult woman with HIV who was CMV-seropositive. Source: CD4+ T cells sorted from PBMCs after approximately 20-hour stimulation, taken from a patient who received antiretroviral therapy. V is TRBV13 and J is TRBJ2-5; D perhaps matches TRBD1 (5 bases). The CDR3 reads CASNVGPRGETQYF. Written as DNA, the CDR3 is TGTGCCAGCAACGTGGGCCCTAGGGGAGAGACCCAGTACTTC.